A single sample is the source of the 5 T cell receptor beta chains below, sequenced in a study of CD8 T cells in Susac syndrome. Random hexamers primed reverse transcription of about 0.5 to 1 ug RNA. TCRdb itself ran the immunoSEQ multiplex PCR reads through MiXCR, one entry per CDR3 protein. The sample includes 330,000 or so distinct CDR3 sequences, approximately 85% seen only once; the top ten take around 0.21%. Material for sequencing was CD8+ T cells from PBMCs. These receptors all stem from a human donor with multiple sclerosis.

The chain is built from TRBV7-8 and TRBJ1-1, with D uncertain. V gave up 8 bases and J gave up 1 base, with 14 bases separating them. This CDR3 has 14 amino acids. CDR1 is SGHVS, CDR2 FQNEAQ, per germline. CDR3 DNA: TGTGCCAGCGCTTGGGGATCCCAGAACACTGAAGCTTTCTTT. This translates into CASAWGSQNTEAFF. Looking up the rest from reference TRBV7-8 and TRBJ1-1 gives the full variable domain: GAGVSQSPRYKVAKRGQDVALRCDPISGHVSLFWYQQALGQGPEFLTYFQNEAQLDKSGLPSDRFFAERPEGSVSTLKIQRTQQEDSAVYLCASAWGSQNTEAFFGQGTRLTVV.

This chain connects TRBV28 to TRBJ2-7, with D perhaps matching TRBD1 or TRBD2 (5 bases each). Germline-derived CDR1 and CDR2 are MDHEN and SYDVKM. The V gene lost 6 bases and the J gene lost 0 bases, with 12 bases spanning the gap. This CDR3 comprises 14 residues. The CDR3 region has the DNA TGTGCCAGCAGGAACCTGGGGACCTCCTACGAGCAGTACTTC. Translated: CASRNLGTSYEQYF.

The genes are TRBV10-1 and TRBJ1-5; D gene ambiguous. This CDR3 region has 16 residues. The V gene lost 6 bases and the J gene lost 0 bases, with 15 bases spanning the gap. CDR1 WNHNN and CDR2 SYGVQD come from the germline V gene (reference sequence). Written as DNA, the CDR3 is TGCGCCAGCAGACGCCCCTCTGTTCATAGCAATCAGCCCCAGCATTTT. Its protein is CASRRPSVHSNQPQHF.

This clonotype has just one count. V is TRBV19 and J is TRBJ1-5, with no clear D. Trimming left V 1 base short and J 6 bases short, with 4 bases between. CDR1 LNHDA and CDR2 SQIVND come from the germline V gene (reference sequence). The CDR3 consists of 12 residues. Written as DNA, the CDR3 is TGTGCCAGTAGTATAGCCACTCAGCCCCAGCATTTT. Translated: CASSIATQPQHF.

The rearrangement joins TRBV7-8 to TRBJ1-1; D remains ambiguous. Germline V CDR1 and CDR2: SGHVS, FQNEAQ. The CDR3 loop spans 14 amino acids. Between the trimmed V and J ends, which lost 1 base and 1 base, there was a span of 7 bases. The CDR3 nucleotides are TGTGCCAGCAGCTTAGGGGTCCGGAACACTGAAGCTTTCTTT. This gives the protein CASSLGVRNTEAFF.